One and the same sample provided the 7 T cell receptor beta chains below, sequenced in a study of identical twins. TCRdb re-called the 5' RACE reads with MiXCR, one entry per CDR3 protein. In the table there are around 550,000 distinct CDR3 sequences, approximately 16% of which are singletons. These sequences were also reported in another study, on yellow fever vaccine responses in identical twins.

Source material: CD4+ T cells sorted from blood. These receptors originate from a woman under 30 in good health.

This clonotype occurred many times. The chain combines TRBV20-1 with TRBJ1-6, with TRBD1 identical over 8 bases. V gave up 6 bases and J gave up 6 bases; unmatched junction bases: 7. The CDR3 contains 14 residues. Per the germline V gene, CDR1 is DFQATT and CDR2 is SNEGSKA (reference sequence). The CDR3 is CSAPGTGSNSPLHF. In DNA form, the CDR3 reads TGCAGTGCGCCCGGGACAGGCTCTAATTCACCCCTCCACTTT.

Concerning this clonotype: A much larger clone lies a single base off, so this may be a read error. This CDR3 is CASSHSGTDTRYF. CDR3 DNA: TGTGCCAGCAGCCATAGCGGCACAGATACGCGGTATTTT. The V and J genes are TRBV11-3 and TRBJ2-3; tentatively, D is TRBD2 (6 bases). CDR3 size: 13 residues. Looked up from germline, CDR1 is SGHNT and CDR2 is YENEEA.

The chain carries TRBV2 and TRBJ2-7; D gene uncertain. The CDR3 is 13 amino acids. CDR1 is SNHLY and CDR2 is FYNNEI in the germline V gene. Trimming left V 4 bases short and J 6 bases short, with 13 bases between. In DNA, the CDR3 is TGTGCCAGCAGTGTTTTCGACGAGCTCGAGCAGTACGTC. This codes for CASSVFDELEQYV.

The V call is TRBV6-4, the J call TRBJ2-7, with 7 bases identical to TRBD2. The length of the CDR3 is 13 residues. CDR1 and CDR2 from the germline V gene are MRHNA and SNTAGT. The CDR3 DNA sequence: TGTGCACCCCTAGCGGCCACGTCGGGCGAGCAGTACTTC. This translates into CAPLAATSGEQYF.

This clonotype was detected only a few times. V is TRBV7-9 and J is TRBJ2-7, with 10 bases that match TRBD2. The CDR3 spans 15 residues. CDR1 and CDR2 (germline): SEHNR, FQNEAQ (reference sequence). Trimming cost V 5 bases and J 3 bases; bases outside gene matches: 7. This chain's CDR3 is CASSQRTSGIYEQYF. For the CDR3, the DNA is TGTGCCAGCAGCCAAAGGACTAGCGGAATCTACGAGCAGTACTTC.

The sample holds a few counts of this clonotype. The CDR3 spells CASSRDSSSYNSPLHF. DNA for the CDR3: TGCGCCAGCAGCCGGGACAGTTCCTCCTATAATTCACCCCTCCACTTT. The chain employs TRBV5-1 and TRBJ1-6, with 7 bases matching TRBD1. The V and J ends lost 4 bases and 0 bases, in that order; junction bases with no gene match: 4. The CDR3 length is 16 residues. Germline CDR1 and CDR2: SGHRS and YFSETQ.

This clonotype has at least ten counts. This chain connects TRBV12-3 or TRBV12-4 to TRBJ2-2; the match to TRBD1 covers 8 bases. The CDR3 has 14 residues. Germline trimming cut 6 bases from V and 8 bases from J; bases unmatched to any gene: 8. The CDR3 is CASSLGRGLGELFF. In DNA, the CDR3 is TGTGCCAGCAGCTTGGGCAGGGGGCTGGGGGAGCTGTTTTTT.